These T cell receptor beta chains were read from a single sample in a study of control samples from healthy donors and cancer patients. Clones were read by immunoSEQ multiplex PCR, and TCRdb kept only the in-frame ones, dropping some. The sample lists about 98,000 clones; roughly 94% were seen once. Input material: blood. All receptors come from a woman between 18 and 30 years old in good health. Each CDR3 is given with its conserved first and last residue. Each record gives: CDR3 DNA, CDR3 protein, V gene, J gene, clone size, D gene. D genes are given only for firm matches. The size entry is marked missing in some rows and otherwise reads once, few, many or a size class.

cdr3_nt: TGCGCCAGCAGTGAAGGACAGGGGTACGGGTACGAGCAGTACTTC
cdr3_aa: CASSEGQGYGYEQYF
v_call: TRBV10-2
j_call: TRBJ2-7
clone_size: .
d_call: TRBD1

cdr3_nt: TGTGCCAGCAGCTTGGTAGAAGCTTTCTTT
cdr3_aa: CASSLVEAFF
v_call: TRBV5-5
j_call: TRBJ1-1
clone_size: .
d_call: .

cdr3_nt: TGTGCCAGCAGGCCCCCCGGGGTGGAGACCCAGTACTTC
cdr3_aa: CASRPPGVETQYF
v_call: TRBV2
j_call: TRBJ2-5
clone_size: .
d_call: .

cdr3_nt: TGTGCCAGCAGTTTATGGGGTAGCAATCAGCCCCAGCATTTT
cdr3_aa: CASSLWGSNQPQHF
v_call: TRBV27
j_call: TRBJ1-5
clone_size: once
d_call: .

cdr3_nt: TGTGCCATCAGTGAGTCGAGGATAGCGGGAGAAGTGGACGAGCAGTACTTC
cdr3_aa: CAISESRIAGEVDEQYF
v_call: TRBV10-3
j_call: TRBJ2-7
clone_size: .
d_call: TRBD2

cdr3_nt: TGTGCCAGCAGTTACGAAGATCCGGGACAGGGGGAGAGCGATGAGCAGTTCTTC
cdr3_aa: CASSYEDPGQGESDEQFF
v_call: TRBV6-2/TRBV6-3
j_call: TRBJ2-1
clone_size: .
d_call: TRBD1

cdr3_nt: TGTGCCATCAGTGATACTAGCGAAGCCACCTACGAGCAGTACTTC
cdr3_aa: CAISDTSEATYEQYF
v_call: TRBV10-3
j_call: TRBJ2-7
clone_size: .
d_call: TRBD2

cdr3_nt: TGTGCCAGCTCCCCAATAGGAGCTAGCACAGATACGCAGTATTTT
cdr3_aa: CASSPIGASTDTQYF
v_call: TRBV18
j_call: TRBJ2-3
clone_size: .
d_call: .

cdr3_nt: TGTGCCAGCGGATACCGGGACAGGGCCTACGAGCAGTACTTC
cdr3_aa: CASGYRDRAYEQYF
v_call: TRBV6-5
j_call: TRBJ2-7
clone_size: .
d_call: TRBD1

cdr3_nt: TGCGCCAGCACGACCAGAACGGGTACAGGGGGCGGCTACACCTTC
cdr3_aa: CASTTRTGTGGGYTF
v_call: TRBV5-1
j_call: TRBJ1-2
clone_size: few
d_call: TRBD1

cdr3_nt: TGTGCCAGTAGTATAGATCTATCCAGAAATCAGCCCCAGCATTTT
cdr3_aa: CASSIDLSRNQPQHF
v_call: TRBV19
j_call: TRBJ1-5
clone_size: .
d_call: .

cdr3_nt: TGTGCCAGCAGCCAAGGGGCGGGGGGGCGGTCAGATACGCAGTATTTT
cdr3_aa: CASSQGAGGRSDTQYF
v_call: TRBV3-1/TRBV3-2
j_call: TRBJ2-3
clone_size: .
d_call: TRBD2

cdr3_nt: TGTGCCAGCAGCTTGGCGAGGCTTAACTATGGCTACACCTTC
cdr3_aa: CASSLARLNYGYTF
v_call: TRBV5-6
j_call: TRBJ1-2
clone_size: few
d_call: .

cdr3_nt: TGTGCCATCAGCCCCGGGGTCGGTCAGCCCCAGCATTTT
cdr3_aa: CAISPGVGQPQHF
v_call: TRBV10-3
j_call: TRBJ1-5
clone_size: .
d_call: .